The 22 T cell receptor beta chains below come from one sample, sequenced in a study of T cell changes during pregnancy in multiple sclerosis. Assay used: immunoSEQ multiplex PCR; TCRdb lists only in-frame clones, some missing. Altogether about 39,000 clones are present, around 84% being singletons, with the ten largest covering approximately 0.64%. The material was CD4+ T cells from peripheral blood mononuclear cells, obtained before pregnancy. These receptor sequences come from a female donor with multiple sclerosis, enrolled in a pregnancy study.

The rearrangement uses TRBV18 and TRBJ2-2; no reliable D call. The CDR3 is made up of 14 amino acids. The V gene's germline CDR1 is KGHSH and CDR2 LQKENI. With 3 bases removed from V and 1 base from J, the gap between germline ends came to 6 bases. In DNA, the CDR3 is TGTGCCAGCTCACCCACACAGAACACCGGGGAGCTGTTTTTT. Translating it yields CASSPTQNTGELFF.

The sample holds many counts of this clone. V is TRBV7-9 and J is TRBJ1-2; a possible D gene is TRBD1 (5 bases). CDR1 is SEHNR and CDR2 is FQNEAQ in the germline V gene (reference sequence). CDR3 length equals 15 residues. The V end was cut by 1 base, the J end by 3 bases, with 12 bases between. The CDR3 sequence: CASSLGVAGHYGYTF. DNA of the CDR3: TGTGCCAGCAGCTTAGGGGTTGCAGGGCACTATGGCTACACCTTC.

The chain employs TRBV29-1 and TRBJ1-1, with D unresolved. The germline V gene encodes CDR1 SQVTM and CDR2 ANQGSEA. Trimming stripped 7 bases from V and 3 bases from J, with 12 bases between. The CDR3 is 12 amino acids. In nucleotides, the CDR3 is TGCAGCGCCATAGTAGCGGACACTGAAGCTTTCTTT. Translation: CSAIVADTEAFF.

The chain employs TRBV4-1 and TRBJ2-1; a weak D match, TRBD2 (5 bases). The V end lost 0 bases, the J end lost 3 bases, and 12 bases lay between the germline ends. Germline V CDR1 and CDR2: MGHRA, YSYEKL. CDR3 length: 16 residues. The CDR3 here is CASSQDNSGYYNEQFF. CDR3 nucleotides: TGCGCCAGCAGCCAAGATAACAGCGGTTACTACAATGAGCAGTTCTTC.

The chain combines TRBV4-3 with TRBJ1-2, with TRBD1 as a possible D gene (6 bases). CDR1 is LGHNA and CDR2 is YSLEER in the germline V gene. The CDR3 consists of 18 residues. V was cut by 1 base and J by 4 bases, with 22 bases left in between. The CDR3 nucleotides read TGCGCCAGCAGCCAAGTTAGGGGCTTAGCAGGGGAAGGCTATGGCTACACCTTC. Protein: CASSQVRGLAGEGYGYTF.

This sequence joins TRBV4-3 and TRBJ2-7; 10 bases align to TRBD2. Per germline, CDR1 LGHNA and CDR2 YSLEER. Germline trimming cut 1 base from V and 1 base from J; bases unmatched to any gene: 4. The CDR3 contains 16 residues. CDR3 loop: CASSQVRGLASYEQYF. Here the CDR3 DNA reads TGCGCCAGCAGCCAAGTAAGGGGACTAGCGTCCTACGAGCAGTACTTC.

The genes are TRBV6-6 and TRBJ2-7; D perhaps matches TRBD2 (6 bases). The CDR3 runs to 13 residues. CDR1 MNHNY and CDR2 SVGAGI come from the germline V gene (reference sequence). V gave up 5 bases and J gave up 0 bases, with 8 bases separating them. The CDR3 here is CASSISGSYEQYF. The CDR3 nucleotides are TGTGCCAGCAGTATTAGCGGCTCCTACGAGCAGTACTTC.

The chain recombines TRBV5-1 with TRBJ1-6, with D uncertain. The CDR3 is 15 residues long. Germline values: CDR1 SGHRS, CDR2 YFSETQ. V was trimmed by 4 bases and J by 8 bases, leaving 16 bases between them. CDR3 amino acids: CASSGGVFYDSPLHF. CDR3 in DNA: TGCGCCAGCAGCGGAGGCGTGTTCTACGATTCACCCCTCCACTTT.

The DNA for the CDR3 is TGTGCCAGCAGTTTAGCGGGTCAGCCCCAGCATTTT. The encoded protein is CASSLAGQPQHF. The chain employs TRBV27 and TRBJ1-5; D not certain. CDR1 is MNHEY, CDR2 SMNVEV, per germline (reference sequence). V lost 2 bases and J lost 6, with 5 bases in between. The CDR3 loop spans 12 amino acids.

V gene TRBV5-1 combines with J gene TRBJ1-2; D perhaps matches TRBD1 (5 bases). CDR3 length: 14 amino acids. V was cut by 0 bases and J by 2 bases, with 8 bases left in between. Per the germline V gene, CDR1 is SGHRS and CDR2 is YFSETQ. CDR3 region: CASSLERTNYGYTF. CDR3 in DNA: TGCGCCAGCAGCTTGGAACGGACAAACTATGGCTACACCTTC.

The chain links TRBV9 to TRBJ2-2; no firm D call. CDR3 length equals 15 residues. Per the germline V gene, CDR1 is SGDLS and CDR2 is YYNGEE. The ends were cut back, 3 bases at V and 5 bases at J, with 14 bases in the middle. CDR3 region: CASSALAHQTGELFF. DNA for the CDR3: TGTGCCAGCAGCGCTTTGGCTCATCAAACCGGGGAGCTGTTTTTT.

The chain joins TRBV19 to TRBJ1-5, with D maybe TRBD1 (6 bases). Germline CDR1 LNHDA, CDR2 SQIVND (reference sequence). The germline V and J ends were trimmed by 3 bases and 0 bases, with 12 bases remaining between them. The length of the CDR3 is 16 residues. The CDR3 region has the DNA TGTGCCAGTAGTATTTTGAGGACAGTTAGCAATCAGCCCCAGCATTTT. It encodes CASSILRTVSNQPQHF. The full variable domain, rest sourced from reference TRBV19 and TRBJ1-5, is DGGITQSPKYLFRKEGQNVTLSCEQNLNHDAMYWYRQDPGQGLRLIYYSQIVNDFQKGDIAEGYSVSREKKESFPLTVTSAQKNPTAFYLCASSILRTVSNQPQHFGDGTRLSIL.

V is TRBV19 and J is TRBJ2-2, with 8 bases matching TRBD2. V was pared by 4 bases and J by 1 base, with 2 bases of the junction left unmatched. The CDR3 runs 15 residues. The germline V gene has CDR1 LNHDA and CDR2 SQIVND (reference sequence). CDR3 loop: CASSTLAGNTGELFF. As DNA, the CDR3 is TGTGCCAGTAGTACCCTAGCGGGGAACACCGGGGAGCTGTTTTTT.

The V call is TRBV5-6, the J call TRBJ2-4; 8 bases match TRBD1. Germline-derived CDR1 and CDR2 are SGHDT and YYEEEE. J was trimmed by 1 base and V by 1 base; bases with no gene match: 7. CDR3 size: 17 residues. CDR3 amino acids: CASSLWHRGMAKNIQYF. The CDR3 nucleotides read TGTGCCAGCAGCTTGTGGCACAGGGGGATGGCCAAAAACATTCAGTACTTC.

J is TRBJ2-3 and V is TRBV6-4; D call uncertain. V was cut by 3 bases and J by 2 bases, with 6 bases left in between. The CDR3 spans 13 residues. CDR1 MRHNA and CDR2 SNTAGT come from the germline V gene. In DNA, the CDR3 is TGTGCCAGCAGTGAGCGGTCCACAGATACGCAGTATTTT. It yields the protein CASSERSTDTQYF.

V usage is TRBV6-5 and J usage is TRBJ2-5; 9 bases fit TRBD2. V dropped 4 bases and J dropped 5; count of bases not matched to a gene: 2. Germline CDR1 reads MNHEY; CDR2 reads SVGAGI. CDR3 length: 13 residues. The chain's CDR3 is CASSWTSAETQYF. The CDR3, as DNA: TGTGCCAGCAGTTGGACTAGCGCGGAGACCCAGTACTTC.

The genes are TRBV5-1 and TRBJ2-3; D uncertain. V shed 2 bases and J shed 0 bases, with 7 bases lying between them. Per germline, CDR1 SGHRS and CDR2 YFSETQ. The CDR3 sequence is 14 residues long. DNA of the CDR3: TGCGCCAGCAGCTTCCAAGCTAGCACAGATACGCAGTATTTT. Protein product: CASSFQASTDTQYF.

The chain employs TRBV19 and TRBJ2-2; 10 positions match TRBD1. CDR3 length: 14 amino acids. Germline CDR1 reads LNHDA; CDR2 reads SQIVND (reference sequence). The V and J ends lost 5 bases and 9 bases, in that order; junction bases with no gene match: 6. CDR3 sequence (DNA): TGTGCCAGTAGTTTCCGGGACAGGGGCTGGGAGCTGTTTTTT. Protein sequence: CASSFRDRGWELFF.

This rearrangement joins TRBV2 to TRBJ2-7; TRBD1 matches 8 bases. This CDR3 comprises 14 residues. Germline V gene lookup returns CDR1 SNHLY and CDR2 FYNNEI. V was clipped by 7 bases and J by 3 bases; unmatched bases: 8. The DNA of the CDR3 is TGTGCCAGCAAGGTCGGACAGGGTGGCTACGAGCAGTACTTC. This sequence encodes CASKVGQGGYEQYF. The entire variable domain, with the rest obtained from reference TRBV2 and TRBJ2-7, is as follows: EPEVTQTPSHQVTQMGQEVILRCVPISNHLYFYWYRQILGQKVEFLVSFYNNEISEKSEIFDDQFSVERPDGSNFTLKIRSTKLEDSAMYFCASKVGQGGYEQYFGPGTRLTVT.

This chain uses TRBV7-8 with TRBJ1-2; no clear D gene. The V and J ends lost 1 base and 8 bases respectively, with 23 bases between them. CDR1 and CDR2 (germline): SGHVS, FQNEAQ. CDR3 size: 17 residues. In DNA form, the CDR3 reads TGTGCCAGCAGCTTAGTCATAGCAATAATTTCTATGAAGGGCTACACCTTC. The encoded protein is CASSLVIAIISMKGYTF.

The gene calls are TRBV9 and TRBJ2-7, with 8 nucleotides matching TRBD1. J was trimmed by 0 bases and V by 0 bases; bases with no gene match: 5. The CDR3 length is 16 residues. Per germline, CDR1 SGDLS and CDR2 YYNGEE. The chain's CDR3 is CASSVGGTGGSYEQYF. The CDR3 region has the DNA TGTGCCAGCAGCGTAGGTGGTACAGGGGGCTCCTACGAGCAGTACTTC.

The CDR3 is CASSTDTYTGELFF. In DNA, the CDR3 is TGTGCCAGCAGCACCGACACTTACACCGGGGAGCTGTTTTTT. The chain joins TRBV9 to TRBJ2-2; D gene ambiguous. V shed 4 bases and J shed 3 bases, with 10 bases lying between them. The CDR3 has 14 residues. Germline V gene sequence: CDR1 SGDLS, CDR2 YYNGEE.